The next 10 T cell receptor beta chains were all read from a single sample in a study of blood T cell repertoires in COVID-19. Produced via immunoSEQ multiplex PCR; TCRdb's table is partial and in-frame only. The sample carries tens of thousands of clones, 74% recorded once. Sequencing was performed on peripheral blood. The receptors derive from a woman of 80 years or more with acute or convalescent COVID-19.

The V call is TRBV4-3, the J call TRBJ1-2; D is uncertain. The V gene's germline CDR1 is LGHNA and CDR2 YSLEER. The CDR3 contains 15 residues. Trimming took 0 bases from V and 4 from J, leaving 12 bases between them. The CDR3 DNA follows: TGCGCCAGCAGCCAAGATCGGCGACAAAGCTATGGCTACACCTTC. The encoded protein is CASSQDRRQSYGYTF.

Comments on this clone: Other DNA sequences in this specimen translate into the identical CDR3. This chain's CDR3 is CASSYSRVNTEAFF. DNA of the CDR3: TGTGCCAGCAGTTACTCCCGGGTGAACACTGAAGCTTTCTTT. The chain uses TRBV6-5 and TRBJ1-1; the D is unclear. CDR3 size: 14 residues. V gave up 0 bases and J gave up 0 bases, with 5 bases separating them. Germline CDR1 and CDR2: MNHEY and SVGAGI.

The rearrangement links TRBV19 to TRBJ1-1; TRBD1 matches 8 bases. CDR3 length equals 17 residues. CDR1 is LNHDA and CDR2 is SQIVND in the germline V gene (reference sequence). The trim removed 6 bases at V and 3 bases at J, leaving 15 bases unmatched. Here the CDR3 reads CASSNQGAFILDTEAFF. Written as DNA, the CDR3 is TGTGCCAGTAGCAATCAGGGGGCGTTTATTCTGGACACTGAAGCTTTCTTT.

J is TRBJ2-7 and V is TRBV28; 11 bases align to TRBD2. This CDR3 has 16 amino acids. Germline lookup yields CDR1 MDHEN and CDR2 SYDVKM. V lost 6 bases to trimming and J lost 2 bases; unmatched junction nucleotides: 9. The CDR3 protein is CASREGGTSGTYEQYF. In DNA, the CDR3 is TGTGCCAGCAGAGAAGGCGGGACTAGCGGAACCTACGAGCAGTACTTC.

The chain links TRBV28 to TRBJ1-5; 9 nucleotides line up with TRBD1. The V gene's germline CDR1 is MDHEN and CDR2 SYDVKM. This CDR3 region has 15 residues. With V trimmed by 6 bases and J by 3 bases, 6 bases remained unmatched. Here the CDR3 reads CASSTGTGNNQPQHF. The CDR3 DNA follows: TGTGCCAGCAGCACCGGGACAGGGAACAATCAGCCCCAGCATTTT.

The rearrangement links TRBV6-5 to TRBJ1-1, with D possibly TRBD1 on 5 matching bases. This CDR3 is 13 amino acids long. Germline V CDR1 and CDR2: MNHEY, SVGAGI. The ends were cut back, 7 bases at V and 5 bases at J, with 14 bases in the middle. The DNA for the CDR3 is TGTGCCAGCACCTCCTCAGGGTGGACTGAAGCTTTCTTT. It is translated as CASTSSGWTEAFF.

The V gene is TRBV9, the J gene TRBJ1-3, with a weak D call TRBD1 (5 bases). The CDR3 has 14 amino acids. Trimming left V 1 base short and J 8 bases short, with 13 bases between. Germline V gene data show CDR1 as SGDLS and CDR2 as YYNGEE. The CDR3, as DNA: TGTGCCAGCAGCGTAACTGAACAGGCATACACCATATATTTT. It codes for CASSVTEQAYTIYF.

The chain couples TRBV5-1 to TRBJ1-6; 7 bases map to TRBD1. CDR3 size: 16 residues. The germline V gene encodes CDR1 SGHRS and CDR2 YFSETQ. V gave up 2 bases and J gave up 6 bases; unmatched junction bases: 8. Written as DNA, the CDR3 is TGCGCCAGCAGCTTTCGACCGGGACAGCCTAATTCACCCCTCCACTTT. It is translated as CASSFRPGQPNSPLHF.

In nucleotides, the CDR3 is TGTGCCAGCAGTTACGGCCGTAGCACAGATACGCAGTATTTT. Amino acid sequence: CASSYGRSTDTQYF. The genes are TRBV6-2 or TRBV6-3 and TRBJ2-3, with D unclear. V lost 2 bases, J lost 0 bases, and 6 bases lay in between. CDR3 length: 14 amino acids. CDR1 is MNHEY, CDR2 SVGEGT, per germline.

The V and J genes are TRBV19 and TRBJ2-1, with D tentatively TRBD1 (6 bases). CDR3 length: 16 amino acids. Germline V lookup: CDR1 LNHDA, CDR2 SQIVND (reference sequence). The V and J ends lost 4 bases and 1 base respectively, with 14 bases between them. The CDR3, as DNA: TGTGCCAGTAGTACCTTATCTGGACAGTCCTACAATGAGCAGTTCTTC. It codes for CASSTLSGQSYNEQFF.